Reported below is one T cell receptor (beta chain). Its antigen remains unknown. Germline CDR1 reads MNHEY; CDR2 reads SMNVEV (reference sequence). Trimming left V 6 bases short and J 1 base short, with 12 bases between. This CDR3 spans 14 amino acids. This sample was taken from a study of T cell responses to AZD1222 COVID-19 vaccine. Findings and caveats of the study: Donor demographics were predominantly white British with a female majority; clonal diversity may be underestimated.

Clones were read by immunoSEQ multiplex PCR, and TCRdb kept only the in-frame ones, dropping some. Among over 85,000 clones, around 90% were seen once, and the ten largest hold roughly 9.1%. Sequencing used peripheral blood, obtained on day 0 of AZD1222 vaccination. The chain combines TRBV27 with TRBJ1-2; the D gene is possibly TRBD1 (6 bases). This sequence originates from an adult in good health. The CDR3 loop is CASRRQDLNYGYTF. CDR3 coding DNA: TGTGCCAGCAGACGACAGGACCTTAACTATGGCTACACCTTC.